At least ten counts were recorded for the clone carrying this T cell receptor beta chain. Its target is not known. The sample originates from a study of response to subunit inactivated influenza vaccine. Whole-study results and caveats: That few new T cells are recruited by each seasonal influenza vaccination was the authors' suggestion.

Germline values: CDR1 SGHTA, CDR2 FQGNSA. The ends were cut back, 3 bases at V and 16 bases at J, with 16 bases in the middle. CDR3 size: 12 residues. TCRdb itself ran the RT-PCR reads through MiXCR, one entry per CDR3 protein. The data show 200,000 to 300,000 distinct CDR3 sequences, with 12% seen just once and 7.8% held by the top ten. The rearrangement links TRBV7-2 to TRBJ1-5; D uncertain. The source was non-naive T cells sorted from PBMCs, collected less than 15 days before vaccination. The receptor comes from a man in his forties or fifties who received an inactivated influenza vaccine. The DNA for the CDR3 is TGTGCCAGCAGCTTGGGCGGGCAGTTTGTACATTTT. Its translation is CASSLGGQFVHF.